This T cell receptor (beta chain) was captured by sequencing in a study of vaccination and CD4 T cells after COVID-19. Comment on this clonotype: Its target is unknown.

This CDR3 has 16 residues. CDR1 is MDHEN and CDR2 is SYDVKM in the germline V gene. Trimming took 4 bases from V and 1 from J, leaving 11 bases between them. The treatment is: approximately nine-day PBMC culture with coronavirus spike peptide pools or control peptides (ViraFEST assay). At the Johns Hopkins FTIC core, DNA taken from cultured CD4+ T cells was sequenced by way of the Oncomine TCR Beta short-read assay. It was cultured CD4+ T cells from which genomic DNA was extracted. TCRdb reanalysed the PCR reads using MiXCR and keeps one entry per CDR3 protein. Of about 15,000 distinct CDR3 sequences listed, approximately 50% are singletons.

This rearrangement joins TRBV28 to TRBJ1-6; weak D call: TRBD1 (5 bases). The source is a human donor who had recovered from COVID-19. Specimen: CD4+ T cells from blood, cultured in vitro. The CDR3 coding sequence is TGTGCCAGCAGTTCAATCGGGGGATCCTATAATTCACCCCTCCACTTT. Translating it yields CASSSIGGSYNSPLHF.